The 2 T cell receptor beta chains in this list originate from one sample, sequenced in a study of beta chain features in type 1 diabetes. Study-wide points: All four CD4+ subsets of Type 1 diabetes patients contained TCRB CDR3s that were moderately but significantly shorter.

Expressed TCRB transcripts were sequenced after all isolated RNA was converted to cDNA. TCRdb keeps only in-frame clones here, not all; method: immunoSEQ multiplex PCR. The sample carries fewer than 300,000 clones, around 21% recorded once. These receptors are not linked to any known antigen. What was sequenced was naive CD4+ T cells from blood. The receptors derive from a woman in her forties with type 1 diabetes.

V and J are TRBV9 and TRBJ1-5; D perhaps matches TRBD1 (5 bases). This CDR3 region has 15 residues. Trimming stripped 0 bases from V and 3 bases from J, with 10 bases between. The germline CDR1 and CDR2 sequences are SGDLS and YYNGEE. As DNA, the CDR3 is TGTGCCAGCAGCGTAGAGGGCAGGGACAATCAGCCCCAGCATTTT. Translating it yields CASSVEGRDNQPQHF.

The V gene is TRBV9, the J gene TRBJ2-6; TRBD1 aligns across 9 bases. J gave up 3 bases and V 0 bases, and 10 bases lay outside the gene matches. Germline V gene data show CDR1 as SGDLS and CDR2 as YYNGEE. This CDR3 comprises 19 residues. CDR3 residues: CASSVGYEQGALGANVLTF. DNA for the CDR3: TGTGCCAGCAGCGTAGGGTATGAACAGGGGGCGCTTGGGGCCAACGTCCTGACTTTC.